The entry that follows covers one TCR beta chain sequence. Its antigen remains unidentified. Base qualities are not recorded, but no much larger clone differs from it by a single base. This sample is part of a study of blood T cell repertoires in COVID-19 (dated by TCRdb to the early 2020s). Broadly, across the study: Samples from collaborators originated in the United States, Italy and Spain and spanned both the acute and convalescent phases of COVID-19. The material from the prospective study consisted of cDNA or gDNA derived from T cells, B-cell-depleted T cells, or PBMCs. Deeply sampled blood TCRbeta repertoires from subjects exposed to, actively infected with, or recovered from COVID-19 were included in the dataset. A freely available public database, intended as a resource for researchers studying the immune response to SARS-CoV-2, is where the repertoires were released. The samples were drawn from two sources: the first 160 participants of the ongoing ImmuneRACE study, and 950 to 1,500 subjects contributed by 6 global collaborators. Sample metadata almost always included a de-identified subject ID, COVID-19 status, age in years and sex. Where available, HLA class I and class II types were obtained from metadata supplied by the sample provider rather than from assay-based typing. The paper's findings and limits, for the study overall: How much clinical and demographic metadata was included differed by source and by participant, and the metadata was provided uncurated.

The junction carries 7 bases between V and J, which are trimmed by 1 base and 4 bases respectively. The germline V gene provides CDR1 SGHAT and CDR2 FQNNGV. The CDR3 starts with the cysteine, ends with the phenylalanine, and has 13 residues. Just the 39-base CDR3 DNA is kept, in frame starting at base 1. Each collaborating institution followed its own protocols to collect whole blood in K2EDTA tubes. Collaborator samples were shipped for TCRbeta analysis as frozen whole blood, isolated PBMCs, or DNA extracted from either sample type. The immunoSEQ Assay, a bias-controlled multiplex PCR, was used to amplify TCRbeta CDR3 regions from genomic DNA. Regarding the original processing steps: The number of nucleated cells in each sample was estimated from the amplification of reference gene primers within the assay. To quantify the absolute abundance of each unique TCRbeta CDR3 rearrangement, sequence reads were collapsed and filtered. For each sample, productive Simpson clonality was calculated as the square root of Simpson's diversity index over productive rearrangements. Sourced from immuneACCESS, this table was stored by TCRdb with only in-frame sequences that have V and J called. A share of the clones is absent; for the studies checked, an unresolved V gene accounts for under half, and the remainder has no known explanation. The DNA was the basis for D and trimming; V, J and clone size are from that table. The sample table records some 200,000 clones; 65% to 85% of these occur just once. Roughly 10% of the sample rests with the top ten.

The chain uses TRBV11-2 and TRBJ2-5; too little of a D gene remains to name it. Input material: peripheral blood. This sequence originates from a woman of 80 years or more with acute or convalescent COVID-19. The DNA sequence reads TGTGCCAGCAGCTTAGGGTCAGGAGAGACCCAGTACTTC. This encodes CASSLGSGETQYF.